This TCR beta chain was profiled in a study of T-cell reconstitution after alpha-beta-depleted transplantation in children. Study conclusions and caveats: At day 60, the high TCRbeta diversity found in some patients originated from recipient T cells and thymic progenitors that had survived. At the one-year point after transplant, T-cell counts and TCRbeta diversity were found to come mostly from T cells that had been newly produced. About two months after transplant, alpha-beta T cells reportedly came from several hundred expanded graft clones.

This clonotype turned up a few times. Its antigen is undetermined. The V end lost 5 bases, the J end lost 4 bases, and 16 bases lay between the germline ends. CDR1 is SGHRS and CDR2 is YFSETQ in the germline V gene. This CDR3 has 15 amino acids. Preparing the TCRbeta library involved the use of unique molecular identifiers. One entry per CDR3 protein results from TCRdb running MiXCR on the PCR reads. The data hold about 120,000 distinct CDR3 sequences, with 23% observed a single time. This receptor was obtained from a male patient aged 2-9 years who had a stem cell transplant for chronic granulomatous disease, so the T cells may come from the graft donor. Sequences were derived from PBMCs, mostly from graft donor cells, sampled 180 days after TCRalphabeta/CD19-depleted stem cell transplant. The gene calls are TRBV5-1 and TRBJ2-1; the D gene is possibly TRBD2 (5 bases). Written as DNA, the CDR3 is TGCGCCAGCAGATATGCCGCGGGTACGTACAATGAGCAGTTCTTC. This sequence encodes CASRYAAGTYNEQFF.